This TCR beta chain was observed in a study of blood T cells in healthy people across ages. Alongside a J-beta primer mix, a sample-barcoded 5' primer served in a second PCR lasting about 6 to 12 cycles. TCRdb passed the 5' RACE reads through MiXCR, listing each CDR3 protein once. Of fewer than 900,000 distinct CDR3 sequences detected, roughly two fifths appear once; the ten largest clones hold 20% to 25%. Germline V gene data show CDR1 as SGHTA and CDR2 as FQGNSA. Trimming took 5 bases from V and 7 from J, leaving 16 bases between them. The CDR3 sequence is 14 residues long. Sequencing was performed on blood. This rearrangement joins TRBV7-2 to TRBJ2-3, with D possibly being TRBD2 (5 bases). The receptor was isolated from a woman aged 55-75 years in good health. CDR3 sequence (DNA): TGTGCCAGCAGCCCCCCCGAGCGGAGGTATACGCAGTATTTT. Translation: CASSPPERRYTQYF.